This passage covers 28 T cell receptor beta chains from one sample sequenced in a study of long-term antiretroviral therapy in people with HIV. With survey level as its setting, the immunoSEQ assay was v3.0. Some clones are missing from TCRdb's copy, which holds only in-frame ones; the method was immunoSEQ multiplex PCR. The table lists tens of thousands of clones, 80% to 90% of them singletons. The sample was unsorted PBMCs, taken 0.8 years before starting antiretroviral therapy. The receptors stem from a man younger than 35 with HIV.

The rearrangement joins TRBV25-1 to TRBJ2-3, with TRBD1 matching over 7 bases. Germline V gene sequence: CDR1 MGHDK, CDR2 SYGVNS. The ends lost 1 base at V and 5 bases at J; junction bases unmatched: 9. This CDR3 is built from 16 residues. The chain's CDR3 is CASSELVRGSLDTQYF. The CDR3 DNA reads as TGTGCCAGCAGTGAATTGGTCAGGGGGTCCCTAGATACGCAGTATTTT.

This clone came up a few times. CDR3 sequence reads: CASRRTDDSPLHF. The CDR3 coding sequence is TGCGCCAGCCGACGGACAGACGATTCACCCCTCCACTTT. The chain carries TRBV5-1 and TRBJ1-6, with a tentative D call TRBD1 (6 bases). The germline V gene has CDR1 SGHRS and CDR2 YFSETQ. Trimming shortened V by 7 bases and J by 8 bases, and 13 bases separated the two germline ends. This CDR3 comprises 13 residues.

This chain joins TRBV27 and TRBJ2-1; the match to TRBD2 covers 8 bases. Germline CDR1 and CDR2: MNHEY and SMNVEV (reference sequence). The CDR3 totals 15 residues. The J segment lost 2 bases and the V segment lost 2 bases, leaving 2 bases of the junction unmatched. CDR3 DNA: TGTGCCAGCAGTTTAAATAGCGGGGCCTACAATGAGCAGTTCTTC. Translation gives CASSLNSGAYNEQFF.

The chain joins TRBV11-2 to TRBJ2-2; D is unclear. The CDR3 consists of 16 residues. Germline CDR1 reads SGHAT; CDR2 reads FQNNGV. Trimming stripped 0 bases from V and 4 bases from J, with 12 bases between. CDR3 DNA: TGTGCCAGCAGCTTAGAGGAAGTTTATGGCACCGGGGAGCTGTTTTTT. Its translation: CASSLEEVYGTGELFF.

The V and J genes are TRBV27 and TRBJ2-3; D not certain. The CDR3 is made up of 13 amino acids. The germline CDR1 and CDR2 sequences are MNHEY and SMNVEV (reference sequence). With 6 bases removed from V and 4 bases from J, the gap between germline ends came to 11 bases. CDR3 nucleotide sequence: TGTGCCAGCAGCCACTACGCAGCAGATACGCAGTATTTT. It translates to CASSHYAADTQYF.

The chain combines TRBV29-1 with TRBJ1-5; D gene unclear. The V end was cut by 7 bases, the J end by 4 bases, with 26 bases between. This CDR3 is 17 amino acids long. In germline, CDR1 is SQVTM, CDR2 ANQGSEA. Here the CDR3 reads CSAPGRPKLLANQPQHF. DNA for the CDR3: TGCAGCGCGCCCGGGAGGCCGAAACTGCTAGCAAATCAGCCCCAGCATTTT.

The chain couples TRBV7-2 to TRBJ2-3; 9 positions agree with TRBD2. The CDR3 spans 14 residues. Per the germline V gene, CDR1 is SGHTA and CDR2 is FQGNSA. Trimming cost V 5 bases and J 7 bases; bases outside gene matches: 7. CDR3 nucleotide sequence: TGTGCCAGCAGCAACGGACTAGCGCAAAATACGCAGTATTTT. Its protein is CASSNGLAQNTQYF.

The rearrangement links TRBV19 to TRBJ2-7; D unresolved. Per germline, CDR1 LNHDA and CDR2 SQIVND (reference sequence). Trimming removed 6 bases at V and 6 bases at J, with 18 bases between. This CDR3 spans 14 amino acids. The CDR3 DNA sequence: TGTGCCAGTAGCGTCCAAGTGGGCCCACTCGAGCAGTACTTC. This sequence encodes CASSVQVGPLEQYF.

With regard to this clone: Germline is not matched at one junction end, which may reflect a read error. This sequence joins TRBV27 and TRBJ2-1; TRBD2 matches 12 bases. The CDR3 length is 16 residues. In germline, CDR1 is MNHEY, CDR2 SMNVEV (reference sequence). The CDR3 region has the DNA TGTGCCAGCAGTCCCACTAGCGGGAGGCCAGACAAGGAGCAGTTCTTC. Translated: CASSPTSGRPDKEQFF.

The DNA for the CDR3 is TGTGCCAGCAGCCTTGCAACTAATGAAAAACTGTTTTTT. Encoded protein: CASSLATNEKLFF. The J gene is TRBJ1-4, the V gene TRBV7-2, with D uncertain. This CDR3 contains 13 residues. Germline V lookup: CDR1 SGHTA, CDR2 FQGNSA. The V end lost 5 bases, the J end lost 0 bases, and 4 bases lay between the germline ends.

V and J are TRBV5-1 and TRBJ1-2; D is unclear. The CDR3 has 12 residues. Germline V gene data show CDR1 as SGHRS and CDR2 as YFSETQ. V lost 4 bases, J lost 3 bases, and 7 bases lay in between. The CDR3 sequence is CASSLGDYGYTF. CDR3 nucleotides: TGCGCCAGCAGCCTCGGGGACTATGGCTACACCTTC.

The chain joins TRBV7-8 to TRBJ2-3, with D unresolved. Per the germline V gene, CDR1 is SGHVS and CDR2 is FQNEAQ. The CDR3 length is 10 residues. The V and J ends lost 11 bases and 6 bases respectively, with 9 bases between them. The CDR3 nucleotides are TGTGCCGTTGGGGTGGATACGCAGTATTTT. Protein: CAVGVDTQYF.

The V call is TRBV4-3, the J call TRBJ2-3; TRBD2 agrees at 8 bases. Germline V lookup: CDR1 LGHNA, CDR2 YSLEER. The CDR3 runs 15 residues. V lost 4 bases to trimming and J lost 5 bases; unmatched junction nucleotides: 8. The CDR3, as DNA: TGCGCCAGCAGCCGGGGACTAGAGGGCCTAGATACGCAGTATTTT. It yields the protein CASSRGLEGLDTQYF.

The chain has TRBV4-2 and TRBJ2-2, with 9 bases fitting TRBD2. Trimming took 1 base from V and 5 from J; bases not matched to a gene: 11. CDR3 length equals 18 residues. From germline, CDR1 is LGHNA and CDR2 YNFKEQ. This chain's CDR3 is CASSQVQGLAGHTGELFF. The DNA of the CDR3 is TGTGCCAGCAGCCAAGTTCAAGGCCTAGCGGGGCATACCGGGGAGCTGTTTTTT.

CDR3 coding DNA: TGTGCCAGCTCACAACAGGGTTTAGCAGCTGAAGCTTTCTTT. This encodes CASSQQGLAAEAFF. The chain carries TRBV18 and TRBJ1-1, with D perhaps TRBD1 (6 bases). Germline V gene data show CDR1 as KGHSH and CDR2 as LQKENI. The CDR3 is made up of 14 amino acids. Trimming removed 4 bases from V and 6 bases from J, with 15 bases in between.

This clone was recorded once. The CDR3 coding sequence is TGTGCCAGCAGTCAACTCTCCCGGTACAACTATGGCTACACCTTC. This encodes CASSQLSRYNYGYTF. V gene TRBV2 combines with J gene TRBJ1-2; no clear D gene. CDR3 length: 15 amino acids. Trimming pared 5 bases from V and 2 bases from J, leaving 15 bases between. Per germline, CDR1 SNHLY and CDR2 FYNNEI.

This rearrangement joins TRBV4-3 to TRBJ1-2; TRBD1 might be the D (6 bases). CDR1 and CDR2 from the germline V gene are LGHNA and YSLEER. This CDR3 has 15 residues. V lost 4 bases, J lost 4 bases, and 16 bases lay in between. The CDR3, as DNA: TGCGCCAGCAGCCTCCGCCTACAGGGCCCCTATGGCTACACCTTC. It specifies CASSLRLQGPYGYTF.

The rearrangement links TRBV30 to TRBJ1-5; TRBD1 might be the D (5 bases). There are 14 residues in the CDR3. The V and J ends lost 1 base and 5 bases respectively, with 12 bases between them. Germline V gives CDR1 GTSNPN, CDR2 SVGIG (reference sequence). The CDR3 protein is CAWSGGTSDQPQHF. In DNA, the CDR3 is TGTGCCTGGAGTGGAGGGACCTCAGATCAGCCCCAGCATTTT.

This sequence joins TRBV6-6 and TRBJ2-4; 8 bases match TRBD1. CDR1 and CDR2 from the germline V gene are MNHNY and SVGAGI (reference sequence). Losses at the gene ends were 4 bases for V and 8 bases for J; bases not matched to a gene: 7. This CDR3 has 14 residues. CDR3 in amino acids: CASSLSGGADIQYF. CDR3 DNA sequence: TGTGCCAGCAGTTTATCAGGGGGCGCGGACATTCAGTACTTC.

This clone was observed a handful of times. One end of the junction does not line up with germline, which may come from a read error. CDR3: CASSLGSGGPYSEQFF. CDR3 bases: TGTGCCAGCAGCTTGGGGTCGGGGGGGCCTTACAGTGAGCAGTTCTTC. The chain joins TRBV5-4 to TRBJ2-1; 8 bases fit TRBD2. Germline V lookup: CDR1 SGHNT, CDR2 YYREEE (reference sequence). This CDR3 is 16 amino acids long.

The rearrangement uses TRBV6-5 and TRBJ1-3, with a weak D call TRBD1 (5 bases). Between the trimmed V and J ends, which lost 0 bases and 6 bases, there was a span of 9 bases. From germline, CDR1 is MNHEY and CDR2 SVGAGI. The CDR3 is 14 amino acids. For the CDR3, the DNA is TGTGCCAGCAGTTACTCGCCAGGGCAAAACACCATATATTTT. This encodes CASSYSPGQNTIYF.

This chain connects TRBV7-2 to TRBJ2-7, with 12 bases matching TRBD2. The CDR3 has 15 residues. Germline CDR1 reads SGHTA; CDR2 reads FQGNSA. The junction had 4 bases not matched to a gene; V was cut back by 5 bases and J by 2 bases. This chain's CDR3 is CASSETSGRTYEQYF. In DNA form, the CDR3 reads TGTGCCAGCAGCGAAACTAGCGGGAGGACCTACGAGCAGTACTTC.

This rearrangement joins TRBV19 to TRBJ1-5; D not certain. In germline, CDR1 is LNHDA, CDR2 SQIVND (reference sequence). The CDR3 is 13 amino acids. Trimming took 5 bases from V and 5 from J, leaving 10 bases between them. The CDR3 bases are TGTGCCAGTAGTGGGGTTCGTGATCAGCCCCAGCATTTT. This sequence encodes CASSGVRDQPQHF.

The chain couples TRBV4-3 to TRBJ1-1; D is perhaps TRBD1 (6 bases). From germline, CDR1 is LGHNA and CDR2 YSLEER. With 0 bases removed from V and 5 bases from J, the gap between germline ends came to 16 bases. The CDR3 spans 16 residues. The CDR3 region has the DNA TGCGCCAGCAGCCAAGATAGGGCAGGGGAAGGGACTGAAGCTTTCTTT. Its translation is CASSQDRAGEGTEAFF.

This rearrangement joins TRBV27 to TRBJ1-1, with a tentative D call TRBD1 (5 bases). V was trimmed by 8 bases and J by 0 bases, leaving 16 bases between them. The CDR3 consists of 15 residues. Germline-derived CDR1 and CDR2 are MNHEY and SMNVEV (reference sequence). CDR3 sequence: CASRRSRGVNTEAFF. CDR3 DNA: TGTGCCAGCCGTAGGTCGAGGGGAGTGAACACTGAAGCTTTCTTT.

The chain has TRBV27 and TRBJ2-1; D not certain. The V gene lost 6 bases and the J gene lost 8 bases, with 8 bases spanning the gap. The CDR3 length is 11 residues. The V gene's germline CDR1 is MNHEY and CDR2 SMNVEV (reference sequence). The CDR3 loop is CASSPGDEQFF. As DNA, the CDR3 is TGTGCCAGCAGCCCCGGCGATGAGCAGTTCTTC.

The chain couples TRBV5-1 to TRBJ2-7; the match to TRBD2 covers 13 bases. Germline CDR1 reads SGHRS; CDR2 reads YFSETQ. The V gene end was trimmed by 3 bases and the J gene end by 4 bases; junction bases not matched to a gene: 10. CDR3 length equals 17 residues. Written as DNA, the CDR3 is TGCGCCAGCAGCTACGGACTAGCGGGGGAAACGTCTTACGAGCAGTACTTC. Translating it yields CASSYGLAGETSYEQYF.

The genes are TRBV18 and TRBJ1-2; D not resolved. Between the trimmed V and J ends, which lost 3 bases and 7 bases, there was a span of 12 bases. There are 13 residues in the CDR3. CDR1 is KGHSH and CDR2 is LQKENI in the germline V gene. This CDR3 reads CASSPTGPPGYTF. The CDR3 nucleotides are TGTGCCAGCTCACCTACCGGGCCGCCTGGCTACACCTTC.